Listed below are T cell receptor beta chains from one sample, sequenced in a study of blood T cell repertoires in COVID-19. Produced via immunoSEQ multiplex PCR; TCRdb's table is partial and in-frame only. This table holds 250,000 to 300,000 clones, roughly nine tenths found once. The sample consisted of PBMCs or T cells enriched from blood (not recorded which). The receptors stem from a human donor in a cohort exposed to, infected with or recovered from COVID-19 (not recorded which). The donor label of this sample is uncertain. Both conserved end residues are part of each CDR3. A D gene is named only where the DNA matches it firmly. Rows may omit the clone size; those that give it use once, few, many or a size class.

TRBV6-2/TRBV6-3	TRBJ2-6	NA	15	NA	CASSYRGAGANVLTF	TGTGCCAGCAGTTACCGGGGAGCTGGGGCCAACGTCCTGACTTTC
TRBV30	TRBJ1-4	NA	15	NA	CAWSVSGASREKLFF	TGTGCCTGGAGCGTGAGCGGGGCAAGTCGTGAAAAACTGTTTTTT
TRBV9	TRBJ1-1	NA	13	NA	CASSVASGGEAFF	TGTGCCAGCAGCGTAGCGTCGGGAGGGGAAGCTTTCTTT
TRBV7-3	TRBJ1-1	NA	14	NA	CASSLNTGNTEAFF	TGTGCCAGCAGCTTAAATACAGGGAACACTGAAGCTTTCTTT
TRBV12-3/TRBV12-4	TRBJ1-1	NA	13	NA	CASRGVGSAEAFF	TGTGCCAGCAGGGGAGTGGGGTCGGCTGAAGCTTTCTTT
TRBV18	TRBJ2-1	NA	17	TRBD2	CASSPTLAGGPGNEQFF	TGTGCCAGCTCACCCACACTAGCGGGGGGGCCGGGTAATGAGCAGTTCTTC
TRBV9	TRBJ2-6	NA	17	NA	CASSVEAGPGGANVLTF	TGTGCCAGCAGCGTAGAGGCAGGGCCAGGAGGGGCCAACGTCCTGACTTTC
TRBV5-6	TRBJ1-6	NA	16	NA	CASSLGAGSYNSPLHF	TGTGCCAGCAGCTTGGGGGCAGGGTCCTATAATTCACCCCTCCACTTT
TRBV7-9	TRBJ1-4	NA	16	TRBD1	CASSQPGTGDNEKLFF	TGTGCCAGCAGCCAGCCAGGGACAGGGGACAATGAAAAACTGTTTTTT
TRBV13	TRBJ1-3	NA	17	TRBD1	CASSSGQGLSSGNTIYF	TGTGCCAGCAGCTCGGGACAGGGGTTGAGCTCTGGAAACACCATATATTTT
TRBV19	TRBJ1-6	NA	15	NA	CASSEEGSYNSPLHF	TGTGCCAGTAGTGAAGAGGGTTCCTATAATTCACCCCTCCACTTT
TRBV27	TRBJ1-1	NA	13	NA	CASGQFTNTEAFF	TGTGCCAGCGGACAGTTTACGAACACTGAAGCTTTCTTT
TRBV5-1	TRBJ1-2	NA	14	NA	CASSLVGANYGYTF	TGCGCCAGCAGCTTGGTTGGGGCGAACTATGGCTACACCTTC
TRBV27	TRBJ2-7	NA	14	TRBD1	CASSITAGGHEQYF	TGTGCCAGCAGCATTACGGCAGGGGGCCACGAGCAGTACTTC
TRBV4-3	TRBJ2-1	NA	15	NA	CASSQEKETYNEQFF	TGCGCCAGCAGCCAAGAAAAAGAGACCTACAATGAGCAGTTCTTC
TRBV7-6	TRBJ1-5	once	16	TRBD1	CASSLGQGAVSQPQHF	TGTGCCAGCAGTCTGGGACAGGGGGCGGTGAGTCAGCCCCAGCATTTT
TRBV19	TRBJ1-2	NA	15	TRBD1	CASSPPETGIYGYTF	TGTGCCAGTAGTCCCCCCGAGACAGGGATCTATGGCTACACCTTC
TRBV4-3	TRBJ2-1	NA	16	TRBD2	CASSQGLAGGLNEQFF	TGCGCCAGCAGCCAAGGACTAGCGGGCGGACTCAATGAGCAGTTCTTC
TRBV9	TRBJ2-1	NA	15	NA	CASSVEAARVREQFF	TGTGCCAGCAGCGTAGAGGCCGCGAGGGTGAGAGAGCAGTTCTTC
TRBV19	TRBJ1-5	NA	13	NA	CASISQSNQPQHF	TGTGCCAGTATATCGCAGAGCAATCAGCCCCAGCATTTT
TRBV20-1	TRBJ1-2	NA	11	NA	CSARDPGLYTF	TGCAGTGCTAGAGATCCGGGACTCTACACCTTC
TRBV4-1	TRBJ1-2	NA	17	TRBD1	CASSQKARQGLIYGYTF	TGCGCCAGCAGCCAAAAAGCCCGACAGGGTTTGATCTATGGCTACACCTTC
TRBV9	TRBJ1-3	NA	15	TRBD1	CASSVATGHGNTIYF	TGTGCCAGCAGCGTAGCGACAGGGCATGGAAACACCATATATTTT
TRBV7-2	TRBJ1-2	NA	16	NA	CASSLPWTERNYGYTF	TGTGCCAGCAGCTTACCCTGGACAGAGAGGAACTATGGCTACACCTTC
TRBV7-2	TRBJ1-2	NA	13	NA	CASSFPQNYGYTF	TGTGCCAGCAGCTTCCCGCAGAACTATGGCTACACCTTC
TRBV27	TRBJ2-1	NA	13	TRBD1	CASSPGTGGEQFF	TGTGCCAGCAGTCCGGGGACAGGGGGTGAGCAGTTCTTC
TRBV7-8	TRBJ2-7	NA	15	TRBD2	CASSLGLAGGYEQYF	TGTGCCAGCAGCTTAGGGCTAGCGGGGGGCTACGAGCAGTACTTC
TRBV5-8	TRBJ2-3	NA	15	NA	CASTGFGGSTDTQYF	TGTGCCAGTACAGGTTTCGGTGGAAGCACAGATACGCAGTATTTT
TRBV7-2	TRBJ1-1	NA	13	NA	CASSSEGHREAFF	TGTGCCAGCAGCTCCGAGGGACACAGGGAAGCTTTCTTT
TRBV5-1	TRBJ2-7	NA	15	NA	CASSPGWGDAYEQYF	TGCGCCAGCAGCCCGGGGTGGGGGGATGCCTACGAGCAGTACTTC
TRBV20-1	TRBJ2-5	NA	13	NA	CSASVLAGETQYF	TGCAGTGCTAGTGTACTAGCAGGCGAGACCCAGTACTTC
TRBV5-6	TRBJ1-4	NA	13	NA	CASSSRGGEKLFF	TGTGCCAGCAGTTCGAGGGGGGGTGAAAAACTGTTTTTT
TRBV5-1	TRBJ1-2	NA	13	NA	CASSLDFGGGYTF	TGCGCCAGCAGCTTGGATTTCGGAGGAGGCTACACCTTC